The rows below give T cell receptor beta chains drawn from one sample of a study of CD8 T cells in Susac syndrome. TCRdb reanalysed the immunoSEQ multiplex PCR reads using MiXCR and keeps one entry per CDR3 protein. The table shows 100,000 to 150,000 distinct CDR3 sequences, with roughly 95% occurring only once. The sequenced sample was CD4+ T cells from PBMCs. All receptors come from a human donor with Susac syndrome. The conserved cysteine and the conserved F or W are not part of the CDR3 here. Clone size is given for some rows only: seen once, a few or many times, or a class if the clone is expanded.

j_gene | abundance | v_gene | CDR3aa
TRBJ2-1 | . | TRBV2 | ASSRLAGGDNEQF
TRBJ2-5 | . | TRBV5-1 | ASSMGQQETQY
TRBJ2-4 | . | TRBV20-1 | SARGSAQADRQY
TRBJ2-5 | . | TRBV25-1 | ASSETGPETQY
TRBJ2-1 | few | TRBV12-3/TRBV12-4 | ASSLSGSVYNEQF
TRBJ2-3 | once | TRBV29-1 | STENGRTSGSTDTQY
TRBJ1-2 | . | TRBV7-9 | ASGGGPGIYGYT
TRBJ2-7 | . | TRBV4-1 | ASSQEASSGFYEQY
TRBJ1-2 | . | TRBV5-1 | ASSAPSYGYT
TRBJ2-1 | . | TRBV30 | AWSHKGLAGDEQF
TRBJ1-2 | . | TRBV29-1 | SVREGQGLYGYT
TRBJ1-4 | . | TRBV9 | ASSVAGISGEKLF
TRBJ2-7 | . | TRBV20-1 | SARGSGKTSYEQY
TRBJ2-2 | . | TRBV20-1 | SARTSGSGTGELF
TRBJ2-1 | . | TRBV28 | ASSLWQGGKNEQF
TRBJ2-3 | . | TRBV7-8 | ASSPRGGTSTDTQY
TRBJ2-2 | once | TRBV9 | ASSPRAAGELF
TRBJ2-7 | . | TRBV6-5 | ASSNRGSLDEQY
TRBJ2-5 | . | TRBV9 | ASSRTSADQETQY
TRBJ2-7 | . | TRBV29-1 | SVARDSYEQY
TRBJ1-1 | . | TRBV5-1 | ASSPQTLWGTEAF
TRBJ2-5 | . | TRBV5-1 | ASSAGRGRVQETQY
TRBJ2-1 | . | TRBV5-1 | ASSLEGILYNEQF
TRBJ2-5 | . | TRBV9 | ASSVGVGTGGETQY
TRBJ1-5 | . | TRBV2 | ASRTERSNQPQH
TRBJ1-2 | . | TRBV4-2 | ASSQDSGAGTGGYT
TRBJ2-1 | . | TRBV30 | AWSYDPYNEQF
TRBJ2-5 | . | TRBV9 | ASSGRPGRQETQY
TRBJ1-1 | . | TRBV20-1 | SARASGRTEAF
TRBJ1-2 | . | TRBV12-3/TRBV12-4 | ASSETGGMGYT
TRBJ2-1 | . | TRBV11-2 | ASSPKDGAF
TRBJ2-7 | . | TRBV12-3/TRBV12-4 | ASSLARRGYEQY
TRBJ2-1 | . | TRBV12-3/TRBV12-4 | ASSLREGGYNEQF
TRBJ1-1 | . | TRBV3-1 | ASSQTANTEAF
TRBJ1-2 | . | TRBV28 | ASSLSGTIRYGYT
TRBJ2-2 | . | TRBV3-1 | ASSQGLANTGELF
TRBJ2-1 | . | TRBV11-2 | ASSSTGLAGVGNEQF
TRBJ2-5 | . | TRBV18 | ASLQGQQETQY
TRBJ2-3 | . | TRBV5-6 | ASSRGQARTDTQY
TRBJ2-5 | . | TRBV4-1 | ASSQTSDGRGETQY
TRBJ2-7 | few | TRBV4-2 | ASSQPTSGSLEQY
TRBJ2-7 | . | TRBV12-3/TRBV12-4 | ASSLRDEQY